What follows are 21 T cell receptor beta chains derived from one specimen sequenced in a study of regulatory T cells in long-lasting Graves disease. The time point is: persistent/refractory GD, antithyroid drugs over 5 years with positive TRAb. PBMC RNA was the source of the TCR library. Library construction for TCR beta used iRepertoire HTBI primers and Arm-PCR of CDR3 regions. TCRdb redid the calling of the multiplex PCR reads with MiXCR, one entry per CDR3 protein. Of some 330,000 distinct CDR3 sequences listed, approximately 25% were seen once; the top ten hold around 30%. The sample consisted of peripheral blood mononuclear cells (PBMCs), taken when the disease was refractory, from a patient treated with antithyroid drugs. These receptors were taken from a woman in her 40s with Graves disease.

This clonotype was observed many times. V usage is TRBV12-3 or TRBV12-4 and J usage is TRBJ1-5; D may be TRBD1 (6 bases). This CDR3 comprises 13 residues. V was pared by 5 bases and J by 7 bases, with 12 bases between. The CDR3 loop reads CASSPQGRQPQHF. The CDR3 DNA sequence: TGTGCCAGCAGTCCACAGGGTAGGCAGCCCCAGCATTTT.

The chain links TRBV6-5 to TRBJ2-3; 9 bases line up with TRBD2. Per the germline V gene, CDR1 is MNHEY and CDR2 is SVGAGI. V lost 2 bases, J lost 0 bases, and 3 bases stayed unmatched. This CDR3 has 16 residues. The CDR3 protein is CASSYRLAGSTDTQYF. In DNA form, the CDR3 reads TGTGCCAGCAGTTACAGGCTAGCGGGGAGCACAGATACGCAGTATTTT.

The rearrangement links TRBV3-1 to TRBJ1-5, with unresolved D. The CDR3 sequence is 15 residues long. Between the trimmed V and J ends, which lost 1 base and 6 bases, there was a span of 13 bases. CDR1 and CDR2 from the germline V gene are LGHDT and YNNKEL (reference sequence). The CDR3 coding sequence is TGTGCCAGCAGCCAAGGGTTTTCGTTGGGTCAGCCCCAGCATTTT. Translation: CASSQGFSLGQPQHF.

This clonotype has at least ten counts. The chain has TRBV6-1 and TRBJ2-5; the match to TRBD1 covers 11 bases. The CDR3 has 15 amino acids. In germline, CDR1 is MNHNS, CDR2 SASEGT. V lost 3 bases and J lost 5; bases outside the gene matches: 5. CDR3 coding DNA: TGTGCCAGCAGTGATTTGGACAGGGGGCTCGAGACCCAGTACTTC. Its protein is CASSDLDRGLETQYF.

This clonotype was found many times. The rearrangement uses TRBV2 and TRBJ2-2; TRBD1 or TRBD2 may be the D gene (5 bases each). The CDR3 has 13 residues. CDR1 and CDR2 from the germline V gene are SNHLY and FYNNEI. Trimming cost V 7 bases and J 7 bases, with 13 bases left between them. The CDR3 sequence: CASTTGRGGELFF. DNA of the CDR3: TGTGCCAGCACGACGGGGCGCGGCGGGGAGCTGTTTTTT.

This clonotype appeared many times. The rearrangement links TRBV20-1 to TRBJ1-2, with 10 positions matching TRBD1. Per the germline V gene, CDR1 is DFQATT and CDR2 is SNEGSKA (reference sequence). CDR3 size: 15 residues. The junction had 9 bases not matched to a gene; V was cut back by 4 bases and J by 4 bases. This CDR3 reads CSATVGTGEAYGYTF. DNA for the CDR3: TGCAGTGCTACGGTCGGGACAGGGGAAGCCTATGGCTACACCTTC.

This clonotype has at least ten counts. A clone one base away is much larger, so this may be a read error. The chain joins TRBV15 to TRBJ1-1, with 7 positions matching TRBD1. Trimming took 4 bases from V and 2 from J; bases not matched to a gene: 4. The CDR3 is made up of 14 amino acids. Germline V gene lookup returns CDR1 LNHNV and CDR2 YYDKDF (reference sequence). In DNA, the CDR3 is TGTGCCACCAGCACCCGACAGGGAAACACTGAAGCTTTCTTT. Translated: CATSTRQGNTEAFF. The variable domain in full, completed from reference TRBV15 and TRBJ1-1, reads DAMVIQNPRYQVTQFGKPVTLSCSQTLNHNVMYWYQQKSSQAPKLLFHYYDKDFNNEADTPDNFQSRRPNTSFCFLDIRSPGLGDTAMYLCATSTRQGNTEAFFGQGTRLTVV.

Details on this clonotype: Compared with germline, one end of the junction differs, possibly owing to a read error. The gene calls are TRBV10-1 and TRBJ2-3; weak D call: TRBD1 (5 bases). Looked up from germline, CDR1 is WNHNN and CDR2 is SYGVQD (reference sequence). The CDR3 is 17 amino acids. For the CDR3, the DNA is TGCGCCAGCAGTGAGGCGGTCGGAAGTAGGGGCACAAATACGCAGTATTTT. Protein: CASSEAVGSRGTNTQYF.

This clonotype has a handful of counts. The V and J genes are TRBV11-2 and TRBJ2-1; 7 bases fit TRBD2. V gave up 1 base and J gave up 2 bases; unmatched junction bases: 2. The CDR3 is 15 residues long. Germline-derived CDR1 and CDR2 are SGHAT and FQNNGV. The CDR3 region has the DNA TGTGCCAGCAGCTTAGGAGCGGGAACCTACAATGAGCAGTTCTTC. This codes for CASSLGAGTYNEQFF.

This chain links TRBV7-8 with TRBJ1-2, with D unresolved. Trimming removed 4 bases at V and 1 base at J, with 19 bases between. This CDR3 is built from 17 residues. Per germline, CDR1 SGHVS and CDR2 FQNEAQ. The DNA of the CDR3 is TGTGCCAGCAGCTCGGAGACGGTTCATCTTTTTAACTATGGCTACACCTTC. Amino acids: CASSSETVHLFNYGYTF. The whole variable domain, remainder taken from reference TRBV7-8 and TRBJ1-2, is GAGVSQSPRYKVAKRGQDVALRCDPISGHVSLFWYQQALGQGPEFLTYFQNEAQLDKSGLPSDRFFAERPEGSVSTLKIQRTQQEDSAVYLCASSSETVHLFNYGYTFGSGTRLTVV.

Many counts were recorded for this clonotype. The chain recombines TRBV28 with TRBJ2-5; D is unclear. There are 13 residues in the CDR3. Germline V gene lookup returns CDR1 MDHEN and CDR2 SYDVKM. Trimming stripped 4 bases from V and 10 bases from J, with 16 bases between. CDR3 protein: CASSSTGREVQYF. In DNA form, the CDR3 reads TGTGCCAGCAGTTCGACCGGTCGAGAGGTCCAGTACTTC. Complete variable domain (other parts from reference TRBV28 and TRBJ2-5): DVKVTQSSRYLVKRTGEKVFLECVQDMDHENMFWYRQDPGLGLRLIYFSYDVKMKEKGDIPEGYSVSREKKERFSLILESASTNQTSMYLCASSSTGREVQYFGPGTRLLVL.

This clonotype has only a few counts. V and J are TRBV12-3 or TRBV12-4 and TRBJ2-3; no firm D call. Trimming shortened V by 4 bases and J by 6 bases, and 8 bases separated the two germline ends. The length of the CDR3 is 12 residues. The CDR3: CASSSVADTQYF. The DNA of the CDR3 is TGTGCCAGCAGTTCAGTGGCGGATACGCAGTATTTT.

In this sample, this clonotype turned up many times. The V and J genes are TRBV11-2 and TRBJ2-5; TRBD2 aligns across 9 bases. The CDR3 is 16 amino acids. Germline CDR1 SGHAT, CDR2 FQNNGV. V dropped 0 bases and J dropped 4; count of bases not matched to a gene: 6. Here the CDR3 reads CASSLEYSGSGETQYF. The DNA for the CDR3 is TGTGCCAGCAGCTTAGAGTATAGCGGGAGTGGAGAGACCCAGTACTTC.

This clonotype was found a few times. The chain uses TRBV10-3 and TRBJ2-3, with 14 positions matching TRBD2. The CDR3 is 17 residues long. The V gene end was trimmed by 10 bases and the J gene end by 1 base; junction bases not matched to a gene: 10. The germline V gene encodes CDR1 ENHRY and CDR2 SYGVKD. CDR3 residues: CATLGLAGVGGTDTQYF. CDR3 DNA sequence: TGTGCCACCTTGGGACTAGCGGGAGTGGGAGGCACAGATACGCAGTATTTT.

This clonotype was observed a few times. The chain carries TRBV11-2 and TRBJ2-2; D remains ambiguous. The CDR3 contains 15 residues. Germline lookup yields CDR1 SGHAT and CDR2 FQNNGV. V was cut by 5 bases and J by 1 base, with 11 bases left in between. CDR3: CASSTPGRNTGELFF. For the CDR3, the DNA is TGTGCCAGCAGCACCCCAGGTCGGAACACCGGGGAGCTGTTTTTT.

V and J are TRBV2 and TRBJ2-1; D tentatively fits TRBD1 or TRBD2 (5 bases each). The CDR3 has 16 residues. Germline V gene data show CDR1 as SNHLY and CDR2 as FYNNEI. The germline V and J ends were trimmed by 9 bases and 9 bases, with 27 bases remaining between them. CDR3 amino acids: CASVEGRDSPSPEQFF. CDR3 nucleotides: TGTGCCAGTGTAGAGGGGCGAGACTCACCTAGCCCTGAGCAGTTCTTC.

The chain is built from TRBV9 and TRBJ2-3, with 9 bases fitting TRBD2. The V segment lost 4 bases and the J segment 2 bases; nucleotides outside the gene matches: 5. This CDR3 is built from 15 residues. Germline assignment: CDR1 SGDLS and CDR2 YYNGEE. In DNA, the CDR3 is TGTGCCAGCAGCTCGCGGGAGGGCCACACAGATACGCAGTATTTT. Protein product: CASSSREGHTDTQYF. The full variable domain, in which reference TRBV9 and TRBJ2-3 provide the parts outside the CDR3, is DSGVTQTPKHLITATGQRVTLRCSPRSGDLSVYWYQQSLDQGLQFLIQYYNGEERAKGNILERFSAQQFPDLHSELNLSSLELGDSALYFCASSSREGHTDTQYFGPGTRLTVL.

This rearrangement joins TRBV7-6 to TRBJ2-2; TRBD2 agrees at 11 bases. The CDR3 length is 16 residues. J gave up 7 bases and V 2 bases, and 6 bases lay outside the gene matches. Germline CDR1 reads SGHVS; CDR2 reads FNYEAQ. CDR3 sequence (DNA): TGTGCCAGCAGCTTAATACTAGCGGGAGCGGTCGGGGAGCTGTTTTTT. Amino acids: CASSLILAGAVGELFF.

This clonotype was picked up many times. The junction shows a germline mismatch at one end, possibly a read error. The chain joins TRBV28 to TRBJ2-6; D gene uncertain. This CDR3 spans 14 amino acids. Germline assignment: CDR1 MDHEN and CDR2 SYDVKM. The chain's CDR3 is CASSIWSGANVLTF. CDR3 coding DNA: TGTGCCAGCAGTATATGGTCTGGGGCCAACGTCCTGACTTTC.

The sample holds a few counts of this clonotype. J is TRBJ2-5 and V is TRBV29-1, with D perhaps TRBD1 or TRBD2 (6 bases each). Germline V gene lookup returns CDR1 SQVTM and CDR2 ANQGSEA. V was trimmed by 4 bases and J by 5 bases, leaving 17 bases between them. CDR3 length: 14 amino acids. The CDR3 DNA sequence: TGCAGCGTTGGGGGGGCCTCGGGGATGGAGACCCAGTACTTC. Translated, it gives CSVGGASGMETQYF.

This clonotype appeared a few times. The genes are TRBV11-2 and TRBJ2-3; unclear D gene. Trimming stripped 1 base from V and 1 base from J, with 6 bases between. There are 14 residues in the CDR3. In germline, CDR1 is SGHAT, CDR2 FQNNGV. As DNA, the CDR3 is TGTGCCAGCAGCTTAGTAGGAGGCACAGATACGCAGTATTTT. This encodes CASSLVGGTDTQYF.